This T cell receptor beta chain was captured by sequencing in a study of blood T cell repertoires in COVID-19. Study in general: Researchers got acute and convalescent COVID-19 samples from the United States, Italy and Spain. T cells, B-cell-depleted T cells, or PBMCs provided the cDNA or gDNA that served as material.

Data came from immunoSEQ multiplex PCR; TCRdb stores just in-frame clones and leaves some out. The sample contains about 60,000 clones, roughly three quarters of which appear only once. This clone was counted only a few times. V lost 5 bases and J lost 0; bases outside the gene matches: 3. Germline CDR1 and CDR2: MRHNA and SNTAGT. The CDR3 is 14 residues long. V usage is TRBV6-4 and J usage is TRBJ1-2, with TRBD1 matching over 7 bases. What was sequenced was peripheral blood. The sequence came from a man in his forties or fifties with active or convalescent COVID-19. The CDR3 sequence is CASSPTGTNYGYTF. DNA of the CDR3: TGTGCCAGCAGTCCGACAGGGACTAACTATGGCTACACCTTC.